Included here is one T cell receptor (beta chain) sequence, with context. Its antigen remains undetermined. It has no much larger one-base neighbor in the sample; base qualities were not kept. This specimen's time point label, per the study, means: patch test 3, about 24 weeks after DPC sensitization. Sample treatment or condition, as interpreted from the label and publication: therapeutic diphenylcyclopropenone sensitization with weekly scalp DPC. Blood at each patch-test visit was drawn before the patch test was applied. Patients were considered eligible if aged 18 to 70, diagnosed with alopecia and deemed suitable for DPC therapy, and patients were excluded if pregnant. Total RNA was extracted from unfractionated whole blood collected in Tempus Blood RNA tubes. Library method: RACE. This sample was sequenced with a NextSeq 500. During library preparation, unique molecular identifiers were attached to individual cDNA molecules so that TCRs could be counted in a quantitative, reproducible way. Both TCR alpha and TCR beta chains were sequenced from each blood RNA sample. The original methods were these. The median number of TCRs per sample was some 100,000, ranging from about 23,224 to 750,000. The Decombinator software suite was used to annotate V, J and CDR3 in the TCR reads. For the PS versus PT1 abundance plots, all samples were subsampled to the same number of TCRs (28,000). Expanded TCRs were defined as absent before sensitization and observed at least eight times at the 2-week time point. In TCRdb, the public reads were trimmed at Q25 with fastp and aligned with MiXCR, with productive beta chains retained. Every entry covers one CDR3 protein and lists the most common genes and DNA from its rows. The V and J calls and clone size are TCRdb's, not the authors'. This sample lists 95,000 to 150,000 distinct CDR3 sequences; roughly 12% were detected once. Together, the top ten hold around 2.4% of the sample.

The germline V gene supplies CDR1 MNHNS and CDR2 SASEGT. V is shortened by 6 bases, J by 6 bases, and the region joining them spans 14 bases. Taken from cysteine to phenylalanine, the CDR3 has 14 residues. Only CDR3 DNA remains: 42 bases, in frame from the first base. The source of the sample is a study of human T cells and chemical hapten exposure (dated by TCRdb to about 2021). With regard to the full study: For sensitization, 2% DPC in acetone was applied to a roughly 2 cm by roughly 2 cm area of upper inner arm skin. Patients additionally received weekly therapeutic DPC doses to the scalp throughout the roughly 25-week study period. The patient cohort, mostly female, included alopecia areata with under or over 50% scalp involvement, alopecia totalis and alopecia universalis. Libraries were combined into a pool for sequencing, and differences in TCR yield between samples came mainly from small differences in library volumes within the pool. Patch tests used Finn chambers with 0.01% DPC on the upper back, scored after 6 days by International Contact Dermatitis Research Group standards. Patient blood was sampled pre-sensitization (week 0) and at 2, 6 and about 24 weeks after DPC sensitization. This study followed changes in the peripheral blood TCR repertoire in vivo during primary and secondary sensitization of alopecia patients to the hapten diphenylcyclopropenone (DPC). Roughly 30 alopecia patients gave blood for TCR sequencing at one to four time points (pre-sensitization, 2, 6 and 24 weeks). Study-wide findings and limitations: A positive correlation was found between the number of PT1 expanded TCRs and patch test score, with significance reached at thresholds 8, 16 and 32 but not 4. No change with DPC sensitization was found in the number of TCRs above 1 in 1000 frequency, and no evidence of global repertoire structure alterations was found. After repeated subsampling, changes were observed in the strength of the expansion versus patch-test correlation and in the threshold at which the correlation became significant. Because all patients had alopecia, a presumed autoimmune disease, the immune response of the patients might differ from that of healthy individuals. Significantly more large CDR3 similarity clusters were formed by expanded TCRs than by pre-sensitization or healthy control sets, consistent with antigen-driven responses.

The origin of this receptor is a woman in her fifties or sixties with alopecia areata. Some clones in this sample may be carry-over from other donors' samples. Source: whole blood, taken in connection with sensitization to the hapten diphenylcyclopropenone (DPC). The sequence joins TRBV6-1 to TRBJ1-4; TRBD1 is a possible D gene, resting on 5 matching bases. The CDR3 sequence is CASSSGTDDEKLFF. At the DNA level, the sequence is TGTGCCAGCAGCTCCGGGACGGACGATGAAAAACTGTTTTTT.